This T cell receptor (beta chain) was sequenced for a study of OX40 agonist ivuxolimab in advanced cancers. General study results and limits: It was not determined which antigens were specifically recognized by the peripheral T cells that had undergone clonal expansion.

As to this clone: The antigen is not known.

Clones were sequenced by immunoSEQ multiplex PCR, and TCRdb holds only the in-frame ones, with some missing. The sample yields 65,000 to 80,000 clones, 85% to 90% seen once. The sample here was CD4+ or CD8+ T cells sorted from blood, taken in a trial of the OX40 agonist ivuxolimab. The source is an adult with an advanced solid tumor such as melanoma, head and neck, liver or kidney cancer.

The CDR3 here is CASSPGSDMNTEAFF. The DNA for the CDR3 is TGTGCCAGCTCACCGGGAAGCGACATGAACACTGAAGCTTTCTTT. The chain has TRBV18 and TRBJ1-1; D is ambiguous. The germline V gene has CDR1 KGHSH and CDR2 LQKENI. The CDR3 runs 15 residues. V shed 3 bases and J shed 0 bases, with 11 bases lying between them.